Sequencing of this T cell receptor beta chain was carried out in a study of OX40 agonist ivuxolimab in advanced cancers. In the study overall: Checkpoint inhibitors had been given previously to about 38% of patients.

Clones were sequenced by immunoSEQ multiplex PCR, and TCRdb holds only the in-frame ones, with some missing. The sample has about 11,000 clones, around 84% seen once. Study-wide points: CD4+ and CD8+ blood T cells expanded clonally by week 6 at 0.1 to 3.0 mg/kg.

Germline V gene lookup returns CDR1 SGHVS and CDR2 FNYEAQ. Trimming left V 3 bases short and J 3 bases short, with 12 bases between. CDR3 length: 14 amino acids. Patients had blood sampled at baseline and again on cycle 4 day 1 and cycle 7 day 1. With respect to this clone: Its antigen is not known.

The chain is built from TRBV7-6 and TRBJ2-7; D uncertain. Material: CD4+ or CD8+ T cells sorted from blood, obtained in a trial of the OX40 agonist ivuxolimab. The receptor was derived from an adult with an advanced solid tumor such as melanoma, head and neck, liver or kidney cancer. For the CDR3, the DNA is TGTGCCAGCAGCTTTAGGGCGCGGAGCTACGAGCAGTACTTC. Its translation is CASSFRARSYEQYF.